Listed here are 22 T cell receptor beta chains from one sample, sequenced in a study of T cells in localized non-small cell lung cancer (dated by TCRdb to the early 2020s). The library was obtained by the immunoSEQ multiplex PCR assay. Held by TCRdb, this immuneACCESS table contains in-frame sequences only and omits some clones. Under half of the omission traces to an unresolved V gene where checked; the cause of the rest is unknown. A total of about 2,700 clones appear in this sample, under 30% of them only once. The ten top clones hold about 8% of the sample. Specimen: lung tumor tissue, collected before any cancer treatment. These receptors came from a man aged 35-75 years with stage II squamous cell lung carcinoma.

This clone was counted only a few times. The chain links TRBV28 to TRBJ2-7; the match to TRBD1 covers 9 bases. Germline V gene data show CDR1 as MDHEN and CDR2 as SYDVKM. The V segment lost 5 bases and the J segment 3 bases; nucleotides outside the gene matches: 14. The CDR3 is 17 residues long. The CDR3 sequence: CASSTPGQGNGLYEQYF. Written as DNA, the CDR3 is TGTGCCAGCAGTACACCGGGACAGGGCAATGGACTCTACGAGCAGTACTTC.

J is TRBJ2-1 and V is TRBV11-3, with unresolved D. Deletions cut 1 base from V and 4 bases from J, with 17 bases between. The CDR3 is made up of 17 amino acids. Germline V gene lookup returns CDR1 SGHNT and CDR2 YENEEA. The CDR3 region is CASSLGGTARPYNEQFF. DNA of the CDR3: TGTGCCAGCAGCTTAGGGGGAACAGCTCGACCGTACAATGAGCAGTTCTTC.

This clone was observed a handful of times. This rearrangement joins TRBV7-6 to TRBJ2-1, with TRBD2 matching 7 bases. V lost 5 bases to trimming and J lost 0 bases; unmatched junction nucleotides: 16. This CDR3 is 19 amino acids long. Per the germline V gene, CDR1 is SGHVS and CDR2 is FNYEAQ. For the CDR3, the DNA is TGTGCCAGCAGCCTGGCGGCGGGAGCCCTCGTCGGCTCCTACAATGAGCAGTTCTTC. It codes for CASSLAAGALVGSYNEQFF.

This clone showed up just a few times. The gene calls are TRBV6-1 and TRBJ2-3; D gene ambiguous. Germline V gene lookup returns CDR1 MNHNS and CDR2 SASEGT. The CDR3 has 14 residues. The ends were cut back, 0 bases at V and 7 bases at J, with 11 bases in the middle. The CDR3 sequence: CASSEALLLNTQYF. The DNA for the CDR3 is TGTGCCAGCAGTGAAGCGCTCTTGTTAAATACGCAGTATTTT.

The V call is TRBV5-1, the J call TRBJ1-1; a weak D match, TRBD1 (6 bases). Looked up from germline, CDR1 is SGHRS and CDR2 is YFSETQ. CDR3 length equals 14 residues. Trimming took off 4 bases at V and 1 base at J, with 11 bases between the two ends. The CDR3 sequence: CASSADSTNTEAFF. The CDR3 nucleotides read TGCGCCAGCAGCGCGGACAGCACGAACACTGAAGCTTTCTTT.

The V and J genes are TRBV5-1 and TRBJ2-3; 7 bases are a match to TRBD1. CDR3 length: 14 amino acids. In germline, CDR1 is SGHRS, CDR2 YFSETQ. After removal of 4 bases from V and 3 bases from J, the junction contained 5 bases not matched to a gene. The CDR3 loop is CASSRDRLTDTQYF. The CDR3 coding sequence is TGCGCCAGCAGCAGGGACAGACTTACAGATACGCAGTATTTT.

This clone turned up a few times. V gene TRBV6-8 combines with J gene TRBJ2-1, with D possibly called TRBD1 or TRBD2 (6 bases each). The CDR3 is made up of 17 amino acids. V was trimmed by 2 bases and J by 3 bases, leaving 17 bases between them. The germline CDR1 and CDR2 sequences are MNHGY and SAAAGT. The CDR3 DNA reads as TGTGCCAGCAGTTACGACCGGGGGCGAGGGATCTACAATGAGCAGTTCTTC. It is translated as CASSYDRGRGIYNEQFF.

CDR3 sequence: CASRNSREGNTEAFF. The CDR3 DNA sequence: TGCGCCAGCAGGAACTCCAGGGAGGGGAACACTGAAGCTTTCTTT. The chain is built from TRBV10-2 and TRBJ1-1; possibly TRBD1 for D (5 bases). The CDR3 runs 15 residues. Per the germline V gene, CDR1 is WSHSY and CDR2 is SAAADI. Trimming removed 6 bases at V and 1 base at J, with 15 bases between.

This rearrangement joins TRBV5-1 to TRBJ1-5; possible D gene TRBD1, 5 bases. Germline CDR1 reads SGHRS; CDR2 reads YFSETQ. V gave up 6 bases and J gave up 6 bases, with 19 bases separating them. There are 15 residues in the CDR3. CDR3 DNA: TGCGCCAGCACGCTTATCCCAGGGAACGGTCAGCCCCAGCATTTT. This sequence encodes CASTLIPGNGQPQHF.

V and J are TRBV29-1 and TRBJ1-2; D possibly corresponds to TRBD1 (6 bases). This CDR3 is built from 13 residues. Trimming took 4 bases from V and 7 from J, leaving 16 bases between them. Germline CDR1 reads SQVTM; CDR2 reads ANQGSEA. Here the CDR3 reads CSVGSGAGSGYTF. DNA of the CDR3: TGCAGCGTTGGGTCAGGGGCAGGAAGTGGCTACACCTTC. The whole variable domain, filled in from reference TRBV29-1 and TRBJ1-2, reads SAVISQKPSRDICQRGTSLTIQCQVDSQVTMMFWYRQQPGQSLTLIATANQGSEATYESGFVIDKFPISRPNLTFSTLTVSNMSPEDSSIYLCSVGSGAGSGYTFGSGTRLTVV.

V is TRBV25-1 and J is TRBJ1-6, with 10 bases fitting TRBD1. CDR3 length equals 17 residues. Germline V CDR1 and CDR2: MGHDK, SYGVNS. The junction had 11 bases not matched to a gene; V was cut back by 4 bases and J by 8 bases. CDR3 DNA sequence: TGTGCCAGCAGTGCGCAAGGGACAGGGGAACAGTATTCACCCCTCCACTTT. Residues: CASSAQGTGEQYSPLHF.

J is TRBJ2-1 and V is TRBV5-1, with D possibly being TRBD2 (5 bases). The CDR3 spans 14 residues. Germline CDR1 and CDR2: SGHRS and YFSETQ. The V gene lost 5 bases and the J gene lost 2 bases, with 11 bases spanning the gap. This chain's CDR3 is CASSSTRPYNEQFF. CDR3 DNA sequence: TGCGCCAGCAGTTCTACTAGGCCCTACAATGAGCAGTTCTTC.

This clone was recorded a few times. This chain connects TRBV6-8 to TRBJ1-1; no clear D. CDR1 and CDR2 (germline): MNHGY, SAAAGT. The CDR3 is 13 residues long. Trimming took 1 base from V and 4 from J, leaving 7 bases between them. The DNA for the CDR3 is TGTGCCAGCAGTTACTTATATACCACTGAAGCTTTCTTT. This codes for CASSYLYTTEAFF.

This clone is categorized as medium-sized. The chain carries TRBV7-2 and TRBJ2-5, with 7 bases fitting TRBD2. The CDR3 is 13 amino acids. The J segment lost 3 bases and the V segment lost 4 bases, leaving 2 bases of the junction unmatched. In germline, CDR1 is SGHTA, CDR2 FQGNSA. CDR3 nucleotide sequence: TGTGCCAGCAGCTCCGGACTAGAAGAGACCCAGTACTTC. Its translation is CASSSGLEETQYF.

The chain couples TRBV28 to TRBJ2-7; possible D gene TRBD1, 6 bases. Trimming took off 10 bases at V and 2 bases at J, with 15 bases between the two ends. CDR3 length: 13 amino acids. From germline, CDR1 is MDHEN and CDR2 SYDVKM. CDR3 in amino acids: CAIAATGTYEQYF. DNA of the CDR3: TGTGCCATTGCTGCGACAGGTACCTACGAGCAGTACTTC.

The chain is built from TRBV11-3 and TRBJ2-3, with D perhaps assigned TRBD1 or TRBD2 (5 bases each). The CDR3 has 15 amino acids. CDR1 is SGHNT, CDR2 YENEEA, per germline. The V gene lost 3 bases and the J gene lost 5 bases, with 15 bases spanning the gap. The CDR3 sequence: CASSLARGAGDTQYF. The CDR3 bases are TGTGCCAGCAGCTTGGCGAGAGGGGCAGGAGATACGCAGTATTTT.

The rearrangement joins TRBV9 to TRBJ2-2; tentatively, D is TRBD1 (5 bases). Trimming removed 4 bases from V and 4 bases from J, with 14 bases in between. This CDR3 spans 15 amino acids. Germline CDR1 is SGDLS and CDR2 is YYNGEE. CDR3 loop: CASSSRGTSTGELFF. The CDR3 DNA is TGTGCCAGCAGCTCAAGGGGTACCTCCACCGGGGAGCTGTTTTTT.

V and J are TRBV18 and TRBJ1-1, with D perhaps matching TRBD1 (5 bases). Trimming pared 5 bases from V and 4 bases from J, leaving 8 bases between. Germline V gene sequence: CDR1 KGHSH, CDR2 LQKENI. CDR3 length: 12 amino acids. The CDR3 region has the DNA TGTGCCAGCTCAGGGAGGGGCACTGAAGCTTTCTTT. Translated, it gives CASSGRGTEAFF. Full variable domain (missing parts from reference TRBV18 and TRBJ1-1): NAGVMQNPRHLVRRRGQEARLRCSPMKGHSHVYWYRQLPEEGLKFMVYLQKENIIDESGMPKERFSAEFPKEGPSILRIQQVVRGDSAAYFCASSGRGTEAFFGQGTRLTVV.

In this sample, this clone turned up a few times. V usage is TRBV11-3 and J usage is TRBJ2-2; no clear D. CDR1 and CDR2 (germline): SGHNT, YENEEA. The germline V and J ends were trimmed by 2 bases and 4 bases, with 8 bases remaining between them. The CDR3 totals 14 residues. CDR3 sequence: CASSLIGFTGELFF. DNA for the CDR3: TGTGCCAGCAGCTTAATCGGGTTCACCGGGGAGCTGTTTTTT.

The rearrangement joins TRBV30 to TRBJ2-5; 8 bases agree with TRBD1. The germline CDR1 and CDR2 sequences are GTSNPN and SVGIG (reference sequence). CDR3 length: 15 amino acids. V gave up 6 bases and J gave up 5 bases; unmatched junction bases: 14. The CDR3 loop reads CACRLQGDARETQYF. CDR3 nucleotides: TGTGCCTGCCGATTACAGGGGGATGCACGGGAGACCCAGTACTTC. The whole variable domain, remainder taken from reference TRBV30 and TRBJ2-5, is SQTIHQWPATLVQPVGSPLSLECTVEGTSNPNLYWYRQAAGRGLQLLFYSVGIGQISSEVPQNLSASRPQDRQFILSSKKLLLSDSGFYLCACRLQGDARETQYFGPGTRLLVL.

This clone came up a few times. This chain links TRBV9 with TRBJ2-2, with D perhaps TRBD2 (6 bases). Germline CDR1 and CDR2: SGDLS and YYNGEE. CDR3 length: 14 amino acids. V shed 5 bases and J shed 7 bases, with 15 bases lying between them. The CDR3 here is CASRAGSQYGELFF. The DNA of the CDR3 is TGTGCCAGCAGAGCCGGGAGTCAGTACGGGGAGCTGTTTTTT.

In this sample, this clone turned up a few times. This chain uses TRBV28 with TRBJ2-2; 10 nucleotides line up with TRBD2. From germline, CDR1 is MDHEN and CDR2 SYDVKM. The CDR3 is 15 amino acids. J was trimmed by 8 bases and V by 4 bases; bases with no gene match: 7. The CDR3 loop reads CASSSSGRAFGELFF. CDR3 DNA: TGTGCCAGCAGTTCAAGCGGGAGGGCCTTTGGGGAGCTGTTTTTT.